This T cell receptor (beta chain) was captured in a study of T cell repertoires in cytomegalovirus infection. Study as a whole: CMV infection together with matching HLA type was indicated by public TCR beta signatures. General observations from the study: Summed frequency of public TCR beta families distinguished CMV carriers with the relevant HLA. HLA-C-restricted CMV clonotypes gave the most frequent clonotype in two of eight donors.

The germline V gene has CDR1 MNHNS and CDR2 SASEGT. The CDR3 contains 16 residues. The germline V and J ends were trimmed by 2 bases and 0 bases, with 11 bases remaining between them. Concerning this clonotype: Its antigen is as yet unknown.

TCRdb reanalysed the reads using MiXCR and keeps one entry per CDR3 protein. In the table there are hundreds of thousands of distinct CDR3 sequences, about 42% of which are singletons. Sequenced here: cultured PBMCs, sampled from culture after CMV antigen stimulation. The chain combines TRBV6-1 with TRBJ2-4, with D hard to call. The origin of this receptor is a human donor in good health (CMV status not recorded). Some clones in this sample may be carry-over from other donors' samples. The CDR3: CASSEKGTLAKNIQYF. The CDR3 DNA sequence: TGTGCCAGCAGTGAAAAGGGAACACTAGCCAAAAACATTCAGTACTTC.